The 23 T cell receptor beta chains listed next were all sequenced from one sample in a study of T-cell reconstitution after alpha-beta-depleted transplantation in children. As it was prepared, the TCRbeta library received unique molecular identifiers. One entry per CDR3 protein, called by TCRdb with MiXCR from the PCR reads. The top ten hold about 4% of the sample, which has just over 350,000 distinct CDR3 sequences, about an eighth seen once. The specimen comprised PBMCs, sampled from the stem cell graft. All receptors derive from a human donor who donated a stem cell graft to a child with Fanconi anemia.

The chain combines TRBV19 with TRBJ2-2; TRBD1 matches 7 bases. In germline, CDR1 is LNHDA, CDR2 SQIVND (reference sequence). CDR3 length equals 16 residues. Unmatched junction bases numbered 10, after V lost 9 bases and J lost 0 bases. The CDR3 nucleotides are TGTGCCAGCCGAGAACAGGGGATAACGAACACCGGGGAGCTGTTTTTT. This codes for CASREQGITNTGELFF.

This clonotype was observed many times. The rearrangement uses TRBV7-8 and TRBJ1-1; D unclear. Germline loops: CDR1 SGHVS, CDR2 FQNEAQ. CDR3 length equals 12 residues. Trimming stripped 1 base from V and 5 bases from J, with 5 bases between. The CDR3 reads CASSLGETEAFF. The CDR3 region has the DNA TGTGCCAGCAGCTTAGGAGAAACTGAAGCTTTCTTT.

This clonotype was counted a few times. The CDR3 DNA is TGTGCCAGCAACCCGTACTCCCGTGTTTCCTACAATGAGCAGTTCTTC. It codes for CASNPYSRVSYNEQFF. V usage is TRBV7-8 and J usage is TRBJ2-1; D is ambiguous. CDR3 length equals 16 residues. CDR1 and CDR2 (germline): SGHVS, FQNEAQ. Trimming took 7 bases from V and 1 from J, leaving 17 bases between them.

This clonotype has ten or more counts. The CDR3 DNA follows: TGCAGCGTGGCGGCGGCGACGAACACCGGGGAGCTGTTTTTT. Protein product: CSVAAATNTGELFF. This sequence joins TRBV29-1 and TRBJ2-2, with no clear D. CDR1 is SQVTM and CDR2 is ANQGSEA in the germline V gene. The CDR3 covers 14 residues. Trimming cost V 6 bases and J 0 bases, with 11 bases left between them.

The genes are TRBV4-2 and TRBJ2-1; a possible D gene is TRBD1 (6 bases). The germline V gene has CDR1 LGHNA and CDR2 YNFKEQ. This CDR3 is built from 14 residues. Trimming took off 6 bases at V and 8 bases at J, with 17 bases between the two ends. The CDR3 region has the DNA TGTGCCAGCAGTTACTTACAGGGAAACGATGAGCAGTTCTTC. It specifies CASSYLQGNDEQFF.

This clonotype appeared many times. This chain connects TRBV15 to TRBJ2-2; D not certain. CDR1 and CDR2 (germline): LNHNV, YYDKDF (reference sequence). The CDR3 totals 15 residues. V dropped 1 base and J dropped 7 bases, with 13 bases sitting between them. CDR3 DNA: TGTGCCACCAGCAGAGGACGGGTAACGGTCGGGGAGCTGTTTTTT. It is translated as CATSRGRVTVGELFF.

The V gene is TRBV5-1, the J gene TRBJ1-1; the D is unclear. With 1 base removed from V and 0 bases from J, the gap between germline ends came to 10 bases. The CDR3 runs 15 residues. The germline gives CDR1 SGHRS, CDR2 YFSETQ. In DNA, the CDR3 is TGCGCCAGCAGCTTGTTAGCAGGCATGAACACTGAAGCTTTCTTT. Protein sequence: CASSLLAGMNTEAFF.

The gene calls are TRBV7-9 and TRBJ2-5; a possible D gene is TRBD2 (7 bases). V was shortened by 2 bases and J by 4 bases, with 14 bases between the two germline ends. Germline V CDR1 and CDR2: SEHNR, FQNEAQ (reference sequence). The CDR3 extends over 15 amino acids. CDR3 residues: CASSLRRGLGETQYF. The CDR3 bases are TGTGCCAGCAGCTTAAGGCGGGGGCTCGGAGAGACCCAGTACTTC.

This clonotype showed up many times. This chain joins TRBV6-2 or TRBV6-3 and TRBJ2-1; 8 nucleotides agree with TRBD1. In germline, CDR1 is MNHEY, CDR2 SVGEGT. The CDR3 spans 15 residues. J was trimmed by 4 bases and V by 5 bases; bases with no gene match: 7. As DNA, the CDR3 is TGTGCCAGCAGTCCCGGGACAGGCGGTTACAATGAGCAGTTCTTC. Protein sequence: CASSPGTGGYNEQFF.

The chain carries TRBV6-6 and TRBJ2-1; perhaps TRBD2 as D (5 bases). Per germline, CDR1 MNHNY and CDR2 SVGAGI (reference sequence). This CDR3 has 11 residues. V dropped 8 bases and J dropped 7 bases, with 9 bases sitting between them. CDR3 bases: TGTGCCAGCGGTAGGGAGAATGAGCAGTTCTTC. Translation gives CASGRENEQFF.

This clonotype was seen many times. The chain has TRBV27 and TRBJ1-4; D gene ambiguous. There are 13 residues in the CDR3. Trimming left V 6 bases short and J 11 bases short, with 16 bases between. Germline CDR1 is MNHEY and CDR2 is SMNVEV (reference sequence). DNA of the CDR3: TGTGCCAGCAGACAAGAATTAAATGGGAAACTGTTTTTT. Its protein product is CASRQELNGKLFF.

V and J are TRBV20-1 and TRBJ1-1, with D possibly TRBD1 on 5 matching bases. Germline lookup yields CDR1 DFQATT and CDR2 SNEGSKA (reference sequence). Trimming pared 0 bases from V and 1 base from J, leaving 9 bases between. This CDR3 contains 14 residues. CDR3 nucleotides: TGCAGTGCTAGAGAGGGGCTTACGAACACTGAAGCTTTCTTT. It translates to CSAREGLTNTEAFF.

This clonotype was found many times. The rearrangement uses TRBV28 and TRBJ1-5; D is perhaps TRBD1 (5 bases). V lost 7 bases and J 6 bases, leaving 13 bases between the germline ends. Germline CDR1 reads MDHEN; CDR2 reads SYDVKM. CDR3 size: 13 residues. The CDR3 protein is CASIPGEGQPQHF. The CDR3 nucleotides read TGTGCCAGCATTCCGGGGGAGGGTCAGCCCCAGCATTTT.

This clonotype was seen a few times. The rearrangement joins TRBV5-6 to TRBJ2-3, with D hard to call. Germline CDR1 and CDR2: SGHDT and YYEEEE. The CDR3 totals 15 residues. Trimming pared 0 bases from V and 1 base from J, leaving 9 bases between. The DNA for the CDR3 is TGTGCCAGCAGCTTGGTCTCGCAGGGCACAGATACGCAGTATTTT. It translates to CASSLVSQGTDTQYF.

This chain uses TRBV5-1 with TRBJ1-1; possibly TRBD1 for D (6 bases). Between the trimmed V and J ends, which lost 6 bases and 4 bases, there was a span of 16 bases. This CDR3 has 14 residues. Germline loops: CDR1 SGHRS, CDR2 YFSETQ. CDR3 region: CASTISRGGTEAFF. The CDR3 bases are TGCGCCAGCACTATAAGCAGGGGAGGCACTGAAGCTTTCTTT.

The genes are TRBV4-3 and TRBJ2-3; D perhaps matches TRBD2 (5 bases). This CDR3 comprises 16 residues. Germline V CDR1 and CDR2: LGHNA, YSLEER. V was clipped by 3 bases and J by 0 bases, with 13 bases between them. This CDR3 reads CASSHSGFGSTDTQYF. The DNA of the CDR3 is TGCGCCAGCAGCCACTCGGGGTTTGGGAGCACAGATACGCAGTATTTT.

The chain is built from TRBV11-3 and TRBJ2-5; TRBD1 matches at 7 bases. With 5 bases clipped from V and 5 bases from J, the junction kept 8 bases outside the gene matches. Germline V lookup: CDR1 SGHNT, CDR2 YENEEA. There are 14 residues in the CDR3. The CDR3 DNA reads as TGTGCCAGCAGCCCGGGGACAGATGTGGAGACCCAGTACTTC. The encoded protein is CASSPGTDVETQYF.

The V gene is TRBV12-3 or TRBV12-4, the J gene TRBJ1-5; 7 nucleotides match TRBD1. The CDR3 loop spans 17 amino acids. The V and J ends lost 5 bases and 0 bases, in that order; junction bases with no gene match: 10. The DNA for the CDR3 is TGTGCCAGCAGTCGGGGGCAGGGGGGGGATAGCAATCAGCCCCAGCATTTT. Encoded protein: CASSRGQGGDSNQPQHF.

CDR3 sequence (DNA): TGCAGTGCTAGAGATCAGGCAGGGGGCACTGAAGCTTTCTTT. It translates to CSARDQAGGTEAFF. The genes are TRBV20-1 and TRBJ1-1, with TRBD1 identical over 7 bases. The V and J ends lost 0 bases and 4 bases, in that order; junction bases with no gene match: 5. CDR3 length: 14 amino acids. In germline, CDR1 is DFQATT, CDR2 SNEGSKA (reference sequence).

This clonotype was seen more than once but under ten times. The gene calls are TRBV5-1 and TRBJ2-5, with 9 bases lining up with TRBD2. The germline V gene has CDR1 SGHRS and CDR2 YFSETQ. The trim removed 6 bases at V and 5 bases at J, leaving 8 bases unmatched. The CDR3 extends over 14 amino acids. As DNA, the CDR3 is TGCGCCAGCAAGCAGGGACTAGCAGACGAGACCCAGTACTTC. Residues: CASKQGLADETQYF.

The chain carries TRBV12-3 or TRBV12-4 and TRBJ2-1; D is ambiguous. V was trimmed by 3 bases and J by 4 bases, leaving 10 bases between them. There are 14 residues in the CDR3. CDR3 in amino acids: CASSFGHQYNEQFF. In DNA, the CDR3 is TGTGCCAGCAGTTTTGGCCATCAGTACAATGAGCAGTTCTTC.

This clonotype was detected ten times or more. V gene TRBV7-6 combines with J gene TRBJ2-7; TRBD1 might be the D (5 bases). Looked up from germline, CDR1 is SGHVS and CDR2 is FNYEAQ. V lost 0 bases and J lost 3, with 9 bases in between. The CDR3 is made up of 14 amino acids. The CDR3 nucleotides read TGTGCCAGCAGCTTAGCGACAGTAGACTACGAGCAGTACTTC. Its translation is CASSLATVDYEQYF.

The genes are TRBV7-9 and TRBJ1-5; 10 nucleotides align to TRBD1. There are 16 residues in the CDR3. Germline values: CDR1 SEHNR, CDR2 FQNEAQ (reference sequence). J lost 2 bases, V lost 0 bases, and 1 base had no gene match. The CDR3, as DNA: TGTGCCAGCAGCTTAGCCGGGACAGGGGGCAATCAGCCCCAGCATTTT. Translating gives CASSLAGTGGNQPQHF.